This T cell receptor (beta chain) was sequenced during a study of cytomegalovirus exposure and HLA in healthy donors. General study findings and limits: Exclusion as indistinguishable affected some V segments, including TRBV6-2 and TRBV6-3. Researchers reported in a later analysis that common viral pathogens appeared linked to several top clusters.

Trimming shortened V by 5 bases and J by 5 bases, and 10 bases separated the two germline ends. This CDR3 is 13 amino acids long. Germline V gene lookup returns CDR1 MDHEN and CDR2 SYDVKM. For this clone: Its specificity is not known.

The PCR was carried out with 60 Vbeta primers and 13 Jbeta primers. The method was immunoSEQ multiplex PCR; TCRdb's version includes in-frame clones alone and lacks a portion of them. The table has 150,000 to 200,000 clones, almost 85% seen once. The TCR sequence derives from a woman aged 45 to 65 in good health and CMV-seronegative. The V and J genes are TRBV28 and TRBJ2-1, with D possibly TRBD2 on 5 matching bases. Material: PBMCs. The CDR3 DNA sequence: TGTGCCAGCAGTGAGAGGGTTCACAATGAGCAGTTCTTC. Translating gives CASSERVHNEQFF.